This T cell receptor (beta chain) derives from a study of T cell responses to AZD1222 COVID-19 vaccine. With regard to this clone: Its antigen is not identified.

Study results and limitations: Within unmutated variant regions lay the reported targets of nearly half of spike-specific TCRs. It should be noted that donors were predominantly white British and more often female, and clonal diversity was possibly underestimated. Breadth and depth of Spike-specific TCRs rose after two AZD1222 doses. Spike-spanning, vaccine-associated CD4 TCRs were dominant at 160-218 and 743-854.

Germline trimming cut 5 bases from V and 6 bases from J; bases unmatched to any gene: 3. This CDR3 spans 13 amino acids. CDR1 is WSHSY and CDR2 is SAAADI in the germline V gene. Produced via immunoSEQ multiplex PCR; TCRdb's table is partial and in-frame only. The sample lists about 120,000 clones; roughly 89% were seen once. The rearrangement joins TRBV10-2 to TRBJ2-7; 11 nucleotides agree with TRBD2. This clonotype was sampled from an adult in good health. The sample here was peripheral blood, taken on day 0 of AZD1222 vaccination. The CDR3 region is CASSLAGGVEQYF. DNA of the CDR3: TGCGCCAGCAGTTTAGCGGGAGGGGTCGAGCAGTACTTC.